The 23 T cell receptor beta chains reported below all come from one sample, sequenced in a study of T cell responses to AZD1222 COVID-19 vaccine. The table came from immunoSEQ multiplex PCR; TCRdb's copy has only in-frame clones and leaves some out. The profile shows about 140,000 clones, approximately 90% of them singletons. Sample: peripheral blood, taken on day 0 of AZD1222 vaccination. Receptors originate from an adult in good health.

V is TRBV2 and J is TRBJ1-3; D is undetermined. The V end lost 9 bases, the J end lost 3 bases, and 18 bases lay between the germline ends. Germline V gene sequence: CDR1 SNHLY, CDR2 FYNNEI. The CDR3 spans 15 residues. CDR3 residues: CAREWRSGFGNTIYF. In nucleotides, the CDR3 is TGTGCCAGAGAGTGGCGATCGGGGTTTGGAAACACCATATATTTT.

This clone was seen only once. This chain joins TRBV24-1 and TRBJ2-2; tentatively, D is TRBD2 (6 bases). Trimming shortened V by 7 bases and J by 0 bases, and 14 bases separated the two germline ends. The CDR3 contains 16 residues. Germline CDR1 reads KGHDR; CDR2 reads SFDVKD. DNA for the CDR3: TGTGCCACCAGCGACTTGGGAGGACCGAACACCGGGGAGCTGTTTTTT. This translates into CATSDLGGPNTGELFF.

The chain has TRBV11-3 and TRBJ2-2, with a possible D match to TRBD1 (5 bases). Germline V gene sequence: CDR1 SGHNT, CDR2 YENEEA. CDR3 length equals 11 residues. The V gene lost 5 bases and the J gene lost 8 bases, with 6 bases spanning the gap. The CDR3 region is CASSQGGELFF. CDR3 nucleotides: TGTGCCAGCAGCCAGGGAGGGGAGCTGTTTTTT.

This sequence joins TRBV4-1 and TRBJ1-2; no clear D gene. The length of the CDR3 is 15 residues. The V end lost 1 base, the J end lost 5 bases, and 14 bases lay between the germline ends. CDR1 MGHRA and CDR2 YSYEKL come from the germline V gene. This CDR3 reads CASSQGERHAYGYTF. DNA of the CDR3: TGCGCCAGCAGCCAAGGGGAGCGTCACGCGTATGGCTACACCTTC.

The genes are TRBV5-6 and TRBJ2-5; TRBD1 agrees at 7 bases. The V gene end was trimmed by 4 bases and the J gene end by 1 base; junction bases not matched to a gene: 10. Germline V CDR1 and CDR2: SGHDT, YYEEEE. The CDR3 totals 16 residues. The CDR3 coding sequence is TGTGCCAGCAGCCCAGGGGACAGCGAATTCCAAGAGACCCAGTACTTC. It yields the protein CASSPGDSEFQETQYF.

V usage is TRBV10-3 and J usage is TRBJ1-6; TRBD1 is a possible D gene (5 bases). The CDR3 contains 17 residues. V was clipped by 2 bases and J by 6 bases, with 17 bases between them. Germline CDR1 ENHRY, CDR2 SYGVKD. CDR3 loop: CAISEKLGTDSNSPLHF. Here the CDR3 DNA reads TGTGCCATCAGTGAGAAGTTAGGGACGGACTCTAATTCACCCCTCCACTTT.

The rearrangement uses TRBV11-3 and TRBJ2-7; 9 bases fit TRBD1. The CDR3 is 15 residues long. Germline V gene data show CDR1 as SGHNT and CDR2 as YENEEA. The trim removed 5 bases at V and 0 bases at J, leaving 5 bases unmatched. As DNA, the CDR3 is TGTGCCAGCAGCCCCTGGGGACAGGGCTCCTACGAGCAGTACTTC. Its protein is CASSPWGQGSYEQYF.

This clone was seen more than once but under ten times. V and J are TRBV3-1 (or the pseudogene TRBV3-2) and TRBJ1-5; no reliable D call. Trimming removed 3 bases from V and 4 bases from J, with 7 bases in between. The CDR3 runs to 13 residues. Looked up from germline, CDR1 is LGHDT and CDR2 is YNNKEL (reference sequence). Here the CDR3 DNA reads TGTGCCAGCAGCCAGGGCGGGAATCAGCCCCAGCATTTT. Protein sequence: CASSQGGNQPQHF.

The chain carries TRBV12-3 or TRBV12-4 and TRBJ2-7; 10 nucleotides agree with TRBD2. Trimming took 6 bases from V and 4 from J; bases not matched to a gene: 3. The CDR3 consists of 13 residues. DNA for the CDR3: TGTGCCAGCAGCGCTAGCGGGAGTTACGAGCAGTACTTC. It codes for CASSASGSYEQYF.

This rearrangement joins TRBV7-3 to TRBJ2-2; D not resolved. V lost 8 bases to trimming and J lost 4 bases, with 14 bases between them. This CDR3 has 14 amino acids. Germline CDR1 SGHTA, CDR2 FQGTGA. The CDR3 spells CASSTGNPTGELFF. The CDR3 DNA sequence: TGTGCCAGCTCTACGGGCAACCCCACCGGGGAGCTGTTTTTT. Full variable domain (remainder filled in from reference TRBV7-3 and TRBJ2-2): GAGVSQTPSNKVTEKGKYVELRCDPISGHTALYWYRQSLGQGPEFLIYFQGTGAADDSGLPNDRFFAVRPEGSVSTLKIQRTERGDSAVYLCASSTGNPTGELFFGEGSRLTVL.

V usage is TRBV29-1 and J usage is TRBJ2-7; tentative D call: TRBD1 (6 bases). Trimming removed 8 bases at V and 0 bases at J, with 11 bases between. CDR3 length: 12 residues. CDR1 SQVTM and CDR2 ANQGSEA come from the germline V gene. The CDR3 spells CSSRDTSYEQYF. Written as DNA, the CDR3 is TGCAGCTCCCGGGACACCTCCTACGAGCAGTACTTC.

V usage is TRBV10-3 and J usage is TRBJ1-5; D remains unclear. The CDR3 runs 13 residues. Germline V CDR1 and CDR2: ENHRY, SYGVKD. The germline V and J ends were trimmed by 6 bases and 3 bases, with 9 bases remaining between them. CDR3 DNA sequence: TGTGCCATCAGCGGCTTGGACAATCAGCCCCAGCATTTT. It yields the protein CAISGLDNQPQHF.

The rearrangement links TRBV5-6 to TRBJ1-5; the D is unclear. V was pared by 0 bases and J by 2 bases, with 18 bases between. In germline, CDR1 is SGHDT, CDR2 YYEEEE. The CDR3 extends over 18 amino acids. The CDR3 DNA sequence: TGTGCCAGCAGCTTGGCCGGGTCGACTCGTGAGGGCAATCAGCCCCAGCATTTT. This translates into CASSLAGSTREGNQPQHF.

CDR3 in DNA: TGTGCCAGCAGTCCGTGGCCAGGACTACTAGGTTCACCCCTCCACTTT. Protein: CASSPWPGLLGSPLHF. This chain connects TRBV25-1 to TRBJ1-6, with D unclear. CDR1 is MGHDK and CDR2 is SYGVNS in the germline V gene. The V and J ends lost 5 bases and 9 bases respectively, with 20 bases between them. CDR3 length: 16 amino acids.

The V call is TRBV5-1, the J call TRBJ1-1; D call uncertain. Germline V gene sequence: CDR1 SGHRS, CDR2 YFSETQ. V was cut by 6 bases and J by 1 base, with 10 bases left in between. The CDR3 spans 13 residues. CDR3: CASNLWGNTEAFF. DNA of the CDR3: TGCGCCAGCAACCTTTGGGGGAACACTGAAGCTTTCTTT.

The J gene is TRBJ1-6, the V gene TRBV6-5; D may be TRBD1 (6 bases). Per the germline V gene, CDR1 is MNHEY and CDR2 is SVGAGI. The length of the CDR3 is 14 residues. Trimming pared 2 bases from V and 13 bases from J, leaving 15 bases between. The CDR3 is CASSYEVGGPPLHF. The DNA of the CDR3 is TGTGCCAGCAGTTACGAGGTTGGGGGGCCGCCCCTCCACTTT.

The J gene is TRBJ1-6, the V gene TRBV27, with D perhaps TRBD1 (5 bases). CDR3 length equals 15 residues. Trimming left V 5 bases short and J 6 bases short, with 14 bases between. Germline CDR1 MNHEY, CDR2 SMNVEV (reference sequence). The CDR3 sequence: CASSPLTDFNSPLHF. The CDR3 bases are TGTGCCAGCAGTCCCTTGACAGACTTTAATTCACCCCTCCACTTT.

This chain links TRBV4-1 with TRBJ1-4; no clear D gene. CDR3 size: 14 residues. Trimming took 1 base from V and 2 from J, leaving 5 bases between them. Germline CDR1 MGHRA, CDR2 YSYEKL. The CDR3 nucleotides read TGCGCCAGCAGCCAAGTAGGCACTAATGAAAAACTGTTTTTT. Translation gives CASSQVGTNEKLFF.

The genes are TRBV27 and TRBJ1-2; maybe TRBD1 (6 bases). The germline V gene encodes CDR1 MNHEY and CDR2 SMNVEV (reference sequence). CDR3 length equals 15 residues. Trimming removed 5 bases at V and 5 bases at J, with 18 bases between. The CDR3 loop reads CASSRTAQETYGYTF. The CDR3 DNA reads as TGTGCCAGCAGTCGGACAGCCCAGGAAACGTATGGCTACACCTTC.

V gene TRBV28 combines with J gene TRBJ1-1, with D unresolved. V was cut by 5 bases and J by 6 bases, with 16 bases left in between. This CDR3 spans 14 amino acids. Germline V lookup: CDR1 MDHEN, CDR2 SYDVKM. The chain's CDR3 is CASSPRGGYAEAFF. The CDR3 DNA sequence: TGTGCCAGCAGTCCCCGGGGAGGGTACGCTGAAGCTTTCTTT. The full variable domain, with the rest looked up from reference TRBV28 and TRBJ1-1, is DVKVTQSSRYLVKRTGEKVFLECVQDMDHENMFWYRQDPGLGLRLIYFSYDVKMKEKGDIPEGYSVSREKKERFSLILESASTNQTSMYLCASSPRGGYAEAFFGQGTRLTVV.

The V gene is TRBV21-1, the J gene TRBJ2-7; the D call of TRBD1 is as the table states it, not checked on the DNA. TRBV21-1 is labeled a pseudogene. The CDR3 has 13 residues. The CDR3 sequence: CAGDRDRPYEQYF. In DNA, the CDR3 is TGTGCCGGGGACAGGGATAGGCCCTACGAGCAGTACTTC.

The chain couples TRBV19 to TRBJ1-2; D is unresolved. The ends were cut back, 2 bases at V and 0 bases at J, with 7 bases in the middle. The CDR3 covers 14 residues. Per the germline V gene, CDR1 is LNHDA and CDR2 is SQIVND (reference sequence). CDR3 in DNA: TGTGCCAGTAGTATACGGGATACTAACTATGGCTACACCTTC. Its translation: CASSIRDTNYGYTF.

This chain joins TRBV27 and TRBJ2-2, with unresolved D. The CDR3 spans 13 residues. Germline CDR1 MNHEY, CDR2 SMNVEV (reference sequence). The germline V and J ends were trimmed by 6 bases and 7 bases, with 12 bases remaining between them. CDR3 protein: CASSLPGRGELFF. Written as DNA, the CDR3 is TGTGCCAGCAGCCTCCCGGGTCGCGGGGAGCTGTTTTTT.